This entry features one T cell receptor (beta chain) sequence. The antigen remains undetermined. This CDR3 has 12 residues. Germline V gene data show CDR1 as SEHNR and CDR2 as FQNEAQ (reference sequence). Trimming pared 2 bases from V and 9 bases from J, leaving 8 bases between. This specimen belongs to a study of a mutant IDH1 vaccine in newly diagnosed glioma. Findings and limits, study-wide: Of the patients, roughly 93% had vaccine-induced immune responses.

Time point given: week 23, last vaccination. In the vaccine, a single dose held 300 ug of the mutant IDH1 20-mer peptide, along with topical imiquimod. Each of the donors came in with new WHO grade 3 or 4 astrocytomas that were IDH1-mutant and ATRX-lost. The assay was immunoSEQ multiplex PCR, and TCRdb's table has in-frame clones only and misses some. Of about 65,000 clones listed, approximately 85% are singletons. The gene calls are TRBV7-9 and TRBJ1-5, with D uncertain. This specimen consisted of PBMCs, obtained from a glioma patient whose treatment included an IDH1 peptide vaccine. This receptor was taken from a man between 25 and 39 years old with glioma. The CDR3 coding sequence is TGTGCCAGCAGCTTAATGTCACGGCCCCAGCATTTT. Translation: CASSLMSRPQHF.